This entry is about one TCR beta chain. This entry comes from a study of shared clonotypes between healthy human individuals. CDR3 length equals 14 residues. J lost 3 bases, V lost 9 bases, and 12 bases had no gene match. Per the germline V gene, CDR1 is SGHRS and CDR2 is YFSETQ. Running of the assay took place at deep level. Here immunoSEQ multiplex PCR was the method, and the copy in TCRdb shows in-frame clones only, minus some. The sample shows around 2,000,000 clones, roughly 95% of them seen only once. The sequencing input was naive CD4+ T cells sorted from blood. Subset noted: CD45RA+ positively selected. This sequence joins TRBV5-1 and TRBJ2-7; 7 nucleotides agree with TRBD2. The receptor was isolated from a man in his late teens or twenties in good health. The CDR3 nucleotides are TGCGCCACCTCGGAGGTAGCGGGCCTCTACGAGCAGTACTTC. This sequence encodes CATSEVAGLYEQYF.